This T cell receptor (beta chain) was profiled in a study of T cell clonality in common variable immunodeficiency. The study, taken as a whole, reports: Links between repertoire features and CVID complications were heterogeneity-limited. In common variable immunodeficiency, TCR beta chains reportedly carried fewer deletions and N-nucleotide insertions. Shared TCRbeta clones were fewer between CVID subjects than controls.

The method was immunoSEQ multiplex PCR; TCRdb's version includes in-frame clones alone and lacks a portion of them. Listed for the sample are tens of thousands of clones, none seen a single time. V dropped 1 base and J dropped 4 bases, with 10 bases sitting between them. CDR1 SGHNT and CDR2 YYREEE come from the germline V gene (reference sequence). The CDR3 is 14 residues long. Each donor provided about 4.5 to 8.5 ml of heparinized whole blood. The sample holds many counts of this clone. What it recognizes is unknown. With the read ending 3 residues before the CDR3 end, the germline J gene is used to fill in that end.

The sample consisted of peripheral blood mononuclear cells. The V and J genes are TRBV5-4 and TRBJ2-3, with D perhaps matching TRBD2 (6 bases). The receptor's source is a person aged 18 to 70 in good health. The CDR3 loop is CASSLLSGADTQYF. CDR3 DNA (partial): TGTGCCAGCAGCTTGCTCTCGGGGGCAGATACG.